The clone carrying this T cell receptor beta chain was seen more than once but under ten times. This specimen belongs to a study of T cell changes during pregnancy in multiple sclerosis. Here immunoSEQ multiplex PCR was the method, and the copy in TCRdb shows in-frame clones only, minus some. The profile shows tens of thousands of clones, 90% of them singletons. The length of the CDR3 is 14 residues. Trimming took 0 bases from V and 4 from J; bases not matched to a gene: 0. Germline assignment: CDR1 SGHRS and CDR2 YFSETQ. The chain uses TRBV5-1 and TRBJ1-5; 8 nucleotides match TRBD1. The sample was CD4+ T cells from peripheral blood mononuclear cells, taken in the third trimester of pregnancy. This TCR was sampled from a female donor with multiple sclerosis, enrolled in a pregnancy study. The CDR3 DNA follows: TGCGCCAGCAGCTTGGGGACAGGGAATCAGCCCCAGCATTTT. Protein sequence: CASSLGTGNQPQHF.